This is a list of T cell receptor beta chains from one sample in a study of T cell responses to AZD1222 COVID-19 vaccine. Assay: immunoSEQ multiplex PCR; the TCRdb copy retains only in-frame clones and omits some. The sample lists about 99,000 clones, more than 75% occurring once. The material sequenced was peripheral blood, taken on day 0 of AZD1222 vaccination. The receptors were sampled from an adult in good health. Both conserved end residues are part of each CDR3. Fields, in order: D gene, clone size, J gene, V gene, CDR3 DNA, CDR3 protein. The D gene is left open where the match is weak. Size is stated for part of the rows, as once, few or many counts, or as a class when the clone is expanded.

d_gene: TRBD1
abundance: NA
j_gene: TRBJ2-3
v_gene: TRBV11-3
CDR3nt: TGTGCCAGCAGCCCGTTCCGGATCGACAGGGGCAGTACAGATACGCAGTATTTT
CDR3aa: CASSPFRIDRGSTDTQYF

d_gene: NA
abundance: NA
j_gene: TRBJ2-7
v_gene: TRBV19
CDR3nt: TGTGCCAGTAGTGGATACTCCTACGAGCAGTACTTC
CDR3aa: CASSGYSYEQYF

d_gene: TRBD1
abundance: NA
j_gene: TRBJ1-1
v_gene: TRBV28
CDR3nt: TGTGCCAGCAGTTTAATGCGGGGACAGCTTAACACTGAAGCTTTCTTT
CDR3aa: CASSLMRGQLNTEAFF

d_gene: TRBD2
abundance: NA
j_gene: TRBJ2-1
v_gene: TRBV7-7
CDR3nt: TGTGCCAGCAGCTTCCGGCTGAGGGGACTAGCGGGCGCCGAGCAGTTCTTC
CDR3aa: CASSFRLRGLAGAEQFF

d_gene: NA
abundance: NA
j_gene: TRBJ1-1
v_gene: TRBV19
CDR3nt: TGTGCCAGTAGTATAGGACACGGGAGTCCCACTGAAGCTTTCTTT
CDR3aa: CASSIGHGSPTEAFF

d_gene: TRBD2
abundance: NA
j_gene: TRBJ2-7
v_gene: TRBV6-1
CDR3nt: TGTGCCAGCAGTGAAGCAAACCCTGGGACTAGCGGGAGTCCCTACGAGCAGTACTTC
CDR3aa: CASSEANPGTSGSPYEQYF

d_gene: NA
abundance: NA
j_gene: TRBJ2-3
v_gene: TRBV7-3
CDR3nt: TGTGCCAGCAGCTTCTGGGGGCCGACAGATACGCAGTATTTT
CDR3aa: CASSFWGPTDTQYF

d_gene: TRBD2
abundance: NA
j_gene: TRBJ2-5
v_gene: TRBV6-6
CDR3nt: TGTGCCAGCAGTTACCCGCCCGGGACTAGCGGGGAGACCCAGTACTTC
CDR3aa: CASSYPPGTSGETQYF

d_gene: NA
abundance: once
j_gene: TRBJ1-2
v_gene: TRBV6-2/TRBV6-3
CDR3nt: TGTGCCAGCAGTTATACGACTGGTTATGGCTACACCTTC
CDR3aa: CASSYTTGYGYTF

d_gene: TRBD1
abundance: NA
j_gene: TRBJ1-2
v_gene: TRBV27
CDR3nt: TGTGCCAGCAGGGGGGACAGGGGGCCCTCCGTTGGCTACACCTTC
CDR3aa: CASRGDRGPSVGYTF

d_gene: NA
abundance: NA
j_gene: TRBJ2-7
v_gene: TRBV3-1/TRBV3-2
CDR3nt: TGTGCCAGCAGCCAATGGCGGAGCTCCTACGAGCAGTACTTC
CDR3aa: CASSQWRSSYEQYF

d_gene: NA
abundance: once
j_gene: TRBJ1-1
v_gene: TRBV27
CDR3nt: TGTGCCAGCAGTTCGCTACAGGGAATGAACACTGAAGCTTTCTTT
CDR3aa: CASSSLQGMNTEAFF

d_gene: NA
abundance: NA
j_gene: TRBJ1-1
v_gene: TRBV28
CDR3nt: TGTGCCAGCAGTCTATTGACAGAGAGGAACACTGAAGCTTTCTTT
CDR3aa: CASSLLTERNTEAFF

d_gene: NA
abundance: NA
j_gene: TRBJ1-1
v_gene: TRBV20-1
CDR3nt: TGCAGTGCTAGTGGGGGGCCAATAAACACTGAAGCTTTCTTT
CDR3aa: CSASGGPINTEAFF

d_gene: NA
abundance: NA
j_gene: TRBJ1-2
v_gene: TRBV27
CDR3nt: TGTGCCAGCAGTTTGGGGGGCTTGAGGGGCTACACCTTC
CDR3aa: CASSLGGLRGYTF

d_gene: NA
abundance: NA
j_gene: TRBJ1-2
v_gene: TRBV5-1
CDR3nt: TGCGCCAGCAGCATCCGGCGGTTGGCAGGGGCTAACTATGGCTACACCTTC
CDR3aa: CASSIRRLAGANYGYTF

d_gene: TRBD1
abundance: NA
j_gene: TRBJ2-7
v_gene: TRBV28
CDR3nt: TGTGCCAGCAGTTTATCGCGGACAGGATCCTACGAGCAGTACTTC
CDR3aa: CASSLSRTGSYEQYF

d_gene: NA
abundance: NA
j_gene: TRBJ1-1
v_gene: TRBV27
CDR3nt: TGTGCCAGCAGTTCCGGAAGGTACACTGAAGCTTTCTTT
CDR3aa: CASSSGRYTEAFF

d_gene: NA
abundance: once
j_gene: TRBJ1-4
v_gene: TRBV2
CDR3nt: TGTGCCACTAAACCAAGGGGGGGTGGACTAAATGAAAAACTGTTTTTT
CDR3aa: CATKPRGGGLNEKLFF

d_gene: NA
abundance: once
j_gene: TRBJ1-3
v_gene: TRBV19
CDR3nt: TGTGCCAGTAGTATGGGGAGCTCTGGAAACACCATATATTTT
CDR3aa: CASSMGSSGNTIYF

d_gene: NA
abundance: NA
j_gene: TRBJ1-1
v_gene: TRBV14
CDR3nt: TGTGCCAGCAGCCAACGGACGGGGAACACTGAAGCTTTCTTT
CDR3aa: CASSQRTGNTEAFF

d_gene: TRBD2
abundance: NA
j_gene: TRBJ2-2
v_gene: TRBV4-2
CDR3nt: TGTGCCAGCAGCCCCCGGGCCGGGAGGGCCGGGGAGCTGTTTTTT
CDR3aa: CASSPRAGRAGELFF